This TCR beta chain was recorded in a study of blood T cells in healthy people across ages. Looked up from germline, CDR1 is MDHEN and CDR2 is SYDVKM. The CDR3 loop spans 16 amino acids. Together with a sample-barcoded 5' primer, a J-beta primer mix was included in a second PCR lasting roughly 7 to 11 cycles. Via MiXCR, TCRdb re-called the 5' RACE reads, giving one row per CDR3 protein. There are about 640,000 distinct CDR3 sequences in the sample; about 30% occur only once, and around 16% lies in the top ten. About this clonotype: A much bigger clone sits one base away, suggesting this may be a read error.

The sample consisted of blood. The J gene is TRBJ2-6, the V gene TRBV28; 10 positions agree with TRBD1. The receptor was isolated from a woman of 80 years or more in good health. CDR3 coding DNA: TGTGCCAGCAGACGACAGGGGGCCAGGGGGGCCAACGTCCGGACTTTC. It translates to CASRRQGARGANVRTF.